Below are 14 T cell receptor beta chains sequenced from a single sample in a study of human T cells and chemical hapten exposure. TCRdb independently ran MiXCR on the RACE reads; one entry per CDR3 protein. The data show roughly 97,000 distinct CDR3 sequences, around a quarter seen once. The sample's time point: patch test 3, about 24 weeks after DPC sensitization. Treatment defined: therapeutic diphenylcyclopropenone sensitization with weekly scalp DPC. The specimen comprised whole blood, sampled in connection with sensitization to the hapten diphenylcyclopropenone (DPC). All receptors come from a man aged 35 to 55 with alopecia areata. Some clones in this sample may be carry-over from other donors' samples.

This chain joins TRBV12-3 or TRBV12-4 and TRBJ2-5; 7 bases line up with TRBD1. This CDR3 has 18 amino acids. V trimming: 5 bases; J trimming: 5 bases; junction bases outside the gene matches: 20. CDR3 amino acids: CASSRDGWDRKKQETQYF. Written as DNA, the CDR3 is TGTGCCAGCAGTCGAGATGGGTGGGACAGAAAAAAGCAGGAGACCCAGTACTTC.

The CDR3 region has the DNA TGTGCCAGCAGCCTAGACCCGGGGAGCTACGAGCAGTACTTC. Its translation is CASSLDPGSYEQYF. This chain uses TRBV7-8 with TRBJ2-7; the D gene is possibly TRBD2 (5 bases). Germline CDR1 reads SGHVS; CDR2 reads FQNEAQ. This CDR3 region has 14 residues. V was cut by 5 bases and J by 3 bases, with 14 bases left in between.

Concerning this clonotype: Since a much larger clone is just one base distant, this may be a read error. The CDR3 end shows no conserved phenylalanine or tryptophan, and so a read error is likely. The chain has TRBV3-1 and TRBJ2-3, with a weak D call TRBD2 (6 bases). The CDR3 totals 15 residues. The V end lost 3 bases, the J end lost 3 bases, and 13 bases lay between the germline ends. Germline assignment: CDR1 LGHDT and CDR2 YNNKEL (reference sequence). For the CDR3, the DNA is TGTGCCAGCAGCCATCACGGGAGAGGGACAGATACGCAGTATATT. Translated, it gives CASSHHGRGTDTQYI.

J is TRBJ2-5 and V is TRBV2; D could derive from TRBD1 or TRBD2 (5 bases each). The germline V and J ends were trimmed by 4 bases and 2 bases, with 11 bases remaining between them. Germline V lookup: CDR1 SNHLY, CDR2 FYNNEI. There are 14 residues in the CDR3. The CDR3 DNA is TGTGCCAGCAGTGGATTCGGGGCTCAAGAGACCCAGTACTTC. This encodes CASSGFGAQETQYF. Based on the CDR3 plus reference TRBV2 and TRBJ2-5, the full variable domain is EPEVTQTPSHQVTQMGQEVILRCVPISNHLYFYWYRQILGQKVEFLVSFYNNEISEKSEIFDDQFSVERPDGSNFTLKIRSTKLEDSAMYFCASSGFGAQETQYFGPGTRLLVL.

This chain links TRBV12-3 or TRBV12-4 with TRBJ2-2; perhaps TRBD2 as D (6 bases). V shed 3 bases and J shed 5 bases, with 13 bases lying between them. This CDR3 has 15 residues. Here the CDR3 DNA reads TGTGCCAGCAGTTTTGACGGGGGTTGGACCGGGGAGCTGTTTTTT. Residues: CASSFDGGWTGELFF.

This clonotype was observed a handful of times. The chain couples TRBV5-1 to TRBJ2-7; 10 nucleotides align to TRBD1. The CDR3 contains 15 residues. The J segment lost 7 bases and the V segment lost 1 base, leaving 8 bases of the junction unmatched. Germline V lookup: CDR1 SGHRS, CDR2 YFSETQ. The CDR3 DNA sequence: TGCGCCAGCAGCTTGCAGGTGACAGGGGGCGGTGAGCAGTACTTC. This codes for CASSLQVTGGGEQYF.

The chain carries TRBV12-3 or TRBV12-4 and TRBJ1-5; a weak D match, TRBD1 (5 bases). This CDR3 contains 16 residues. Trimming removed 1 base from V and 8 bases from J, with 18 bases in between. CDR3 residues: CASSLGFSTAGEPQHF. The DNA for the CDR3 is TGTGCCAGCAGTTTAGGTTTTTCGACAGCGGGGGAGCCCCAGCATTTT.

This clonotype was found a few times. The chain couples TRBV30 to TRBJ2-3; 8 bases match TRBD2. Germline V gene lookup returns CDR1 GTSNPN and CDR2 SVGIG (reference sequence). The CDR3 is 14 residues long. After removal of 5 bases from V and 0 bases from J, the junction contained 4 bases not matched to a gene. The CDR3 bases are TGTGCCTGGTTAGCGGGACGAAGCACAGATACGCAGTATTTT. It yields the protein CAWLAGRSTDTQYF.

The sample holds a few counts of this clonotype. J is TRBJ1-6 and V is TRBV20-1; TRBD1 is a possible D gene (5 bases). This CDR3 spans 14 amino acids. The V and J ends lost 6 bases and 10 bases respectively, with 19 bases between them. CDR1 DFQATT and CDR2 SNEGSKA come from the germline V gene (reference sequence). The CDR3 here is CSATNWQGKSPLHF. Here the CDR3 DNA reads TGCAGTGCAACTAACTGGCAGGGAAAGTCACCCCTCCACTTT.

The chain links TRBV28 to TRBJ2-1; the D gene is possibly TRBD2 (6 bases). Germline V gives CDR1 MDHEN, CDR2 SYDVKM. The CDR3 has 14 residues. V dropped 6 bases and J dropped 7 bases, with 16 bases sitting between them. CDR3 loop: CASSPGVRVNEQFF. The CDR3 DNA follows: TGTGCCAGCAGCCCGGGGGTCAGGGTGAATGAGCAGTTCTTC. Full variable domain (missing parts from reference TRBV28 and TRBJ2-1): DVKVTQSSRYLVKRTGEKVFLECVQDMDHENMFWYRQDPGLGLRLIYFSYDVKMKEKGDIPEGYSVSREKKERFSLILESASTNQTSMYLCASSPGVRVNEQFFGPGTRLTVL.

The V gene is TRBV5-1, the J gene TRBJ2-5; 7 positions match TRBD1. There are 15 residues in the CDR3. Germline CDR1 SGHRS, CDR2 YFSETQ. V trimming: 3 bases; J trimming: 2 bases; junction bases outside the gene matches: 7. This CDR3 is CASSWPGTDQETQYF. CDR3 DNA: TGCGCCAGCAGCTGGCCCGGGACAGATCAAGAGACCCAGTACTTC.

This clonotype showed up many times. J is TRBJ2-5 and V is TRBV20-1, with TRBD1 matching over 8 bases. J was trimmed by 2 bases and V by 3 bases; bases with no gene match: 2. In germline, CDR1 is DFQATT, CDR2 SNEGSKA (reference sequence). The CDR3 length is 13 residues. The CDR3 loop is CSASRTGQETQYF. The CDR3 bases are TGCAGTGCTAGCAGGACAGGGCAAGAGACCCAGTACTTC.

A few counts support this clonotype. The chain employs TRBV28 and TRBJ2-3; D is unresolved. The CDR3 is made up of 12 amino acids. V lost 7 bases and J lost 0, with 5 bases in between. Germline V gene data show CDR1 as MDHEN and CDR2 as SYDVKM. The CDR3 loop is CASKASTDTQYF. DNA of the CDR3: TGTGCCAGCAAAGCCAGCACAGATACGCAGTATTTT.

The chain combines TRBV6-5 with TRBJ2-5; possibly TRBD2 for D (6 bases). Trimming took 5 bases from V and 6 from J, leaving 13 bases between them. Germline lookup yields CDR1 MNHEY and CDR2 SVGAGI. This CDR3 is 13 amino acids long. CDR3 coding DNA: TGTGCCAGCAGTATAGGGGCGGGAAAGACCCAGTACTTC. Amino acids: CASSIGAGKTQYF.